The 30 T cell receptor beta chains below come from one sample, sequenced in a study of T cells after yellow fever vaccination. TCRdb recomputed calls from the 5' RACE reads with MiXCR, one row per CDR3 protein. The sample records 500,000 to 650,000 distinct CDR3 sequences, more than 9% being singletons. Sequencing was performed on PBMCs, taken on the day of the yellow fever booster vaccination. All receptors derive from a man aged 25-45 years who received the YFV17D yellow fever vaccine.

The chain employs TRBV30 and TRBJ2-2, with TRBD1 identical over 11 bases. The germline V gene has CDR1 GTSNPN and CDR2 SVGIG (reference sequence). With 5 bases clipped from V and 4 bases from J, the junction kept 6 bases outside the gene matches. The CDR3 consists of 15 residues. CDR3 protein: CAWGRDRGSTGELFF. For the CDR3, the DNA is TGTGCCTGGGGGAGGGACAGGGGGTCCACCGGGGAGCTGTTTTTT. Full variable domain (outside the CDR3, taken from reference TRBV30 and TRBJ2-2): SQTIHQWPATLVQPVGSPLSLECTVEGTSNPNLYWYRQAAGRGLQLLFYSVGIGQISSEVPQNLSASRPQDRQFILSSKKLLLSDSGFYLCAWGRDRGSTGELFFGEGSRLTVL.

This clonotype turned up a few times. V gene TRBV7-2 combines with J gene TRBJ1-5, with D unclear. V was shortened by 5 bases and J by 1 base, with 12 bases between the two germline ends. This CDR3 is built from 15 residues. CDR1 is SGHTA and CDR2 is FQGNSA in the germline V gene. In DNA form, the CDR3 reads TGTGCCAGCAGCCGAGAGGGCGACAGCAATCAGCCCCAGCATTTT. Its protein is CASSREGDSNQPQHF. Drawing the rest from reference TRBV7-2 and TRBJ1-5, the complete variable domain is GAGVSQSPSNKVTEKGKDVELRCDPISGHTALYWYRQSLGQGLEFLIYFQGNSAPDKSGLPSDRFSAERTGGSVSTLTIQRTQQEDSAVYLCASSREGDSNQPQHFGDGTRLSIL.

The gene calls are TRBV12-3 or TRBV12-4 and TRBJ1-2, with a weak D call TRBD1 (5 bases). This CDR3 contains 12 residues. Trimming stripped 5 bases from V and 5 bases from J, with 9 bases between. The CDR3 region has the DNA TGTGCCAGCAGTCTCGGACATTATGGCTACACCTTC. This codes for CASSLGHYGYTF.

This clonotype was found a few times. This sequence joins TRBV20-1 and TRBJ1-3; D not certain. Germline CDR1 reads DFQATT; CDR2 reads SNEGSKA (reference sequence). This CDR3 is built from 14 residues. V dropped 0 bases and J dropped 0 bases, with 6 bases sitting between them. The DNA of the CDR3 is TGCAGTGCTAGAGAGGACTCCTCTGGAAACACCATATATTTT. Translation: CSAREDSSGNTIYF.

This clonotype was seen only a few times. The rearrangement links TRBV29-1 to TRBJ2-1, with TRBD1 identical over 8 bases. The CDR3 totals 13 residues. CDR1 SQVTM and CDR2 ANQGSEA come from the germline V gene. The J segment lost 13 bases and the V segment lost 8 bases, leaving 16 bases of the junction unmatched. This CDR3 reads CSSQGALASDQFF. For the CDR3, the DNA is TGCAGCTCGCAGGGGGCCCTCGCTAGCGATCAGTTCTTC.

This clonotype was counted many times. The gene calls are TRBV7-2 and TRBJ2-5; D gene uncertain. The CDR3 is 14 amino acids. Trimming pared 3 bases from V and 3 bases from J, leaving 11 bases between. CDR1 is SGHTA, CDR2 FQGNSA, per germline. The CDR3 loop is CASSLYRYKETQYF. The CDR3 DNA reads TGTGCCAGCAGCTTGTATCGCTACAAAGAGACCCAGTACTTC.

This clonotype turned up a few times. This chain uses TRBV4-3 with TRBJ2-7; 13 positions agree with TRBD2. The V gene's germline CDR1 is LGHNA and CDR2 YSLEER. J was trimmed by 3 bases and V by 4 bases; bases with no gene match: 6. The CDR3 length is 16 residues. CDR3 in amino acids: CASSPQGTSGIYEQYF. Written as DNA, the CDR3 is TGCGCCAGCAGCCCTCAAGGGACTAGCGGGATCTACGAGCAGTACTTC.

This clonotype was seen repeatedly, ten times or more. This sequence joins TRBV5-1 and TRBJ2-7, with TRBD1 as a possible D gene (5 bases). CDR1 and CDR2 (germline): SGHRS, YFSETQ. Trimming pared 5 bases from V and 0 bases from J, leaving 12 bases between. The CDR3 contains 14 residues. DNA for the CDR3: TGCGCCAGCAGTCCGGACACCTTCTCCTACGAGCAGTACTTC. Protein product: CASSPDTFSYEQYF. The variable domain in full, with the rest retrieved from reference TRBV5-1 and TRBJ2-7, is KAGVTQTPRYLIKTRGQQVTLSCSPISGHRSVSWYQQTPGQGLQFLFEYFSETQRNKGNFPGRFSGRQFSNSRSEMNVSTLELGDSALYLCASSPDTFSYEQYFGPGTRLTVT.

This clonotype occurred a few times. The junction shows a germline mismatch at one end, possibly a read error. The CDR3 sequence is CASSSPTKTGAAGNF. DNA for the CDR3: TGTGCCAGCAGTTCACCCACCAAAACAGGGGCCGCCGGGAATTTT. The chain combines TRBV28 with TRBJ2-3; 7 nucleotides match TRBD1. CDR3 length: 15 residues. CDR1 and CDR2 (germline): MDHEN, SYDVKM.

The chain has TRBV28 and TRBJ2-3; 8 nucleotides line up with TRBD2. The V gene end was trimmed by 5 bases and the J gene end by 5 bases; junction bases not matched to a gene: 12. This CDR3 region has 16 residues. Per the germline V gene, CDR1 is MDHEN and CDR2 is SYDVKM. The DNA of the CDR3 is TGTGCCAGCAGTCCCCCCCGAGCGGGAGTGGTAGATACGCAGTATTTT. It specifies CASSPPRAGVVDTQYF. Drawing the rest from reference TRBV28 and TRBJ2-3, the complete variable domain is DVKVTQSSRYLVKRTGEKVFLECVQDMDHENMFWYRQDPGLGLRLIYFSYDVKMKEKGDIPEGYSVSREKKERFSLILESASTNQTSMYLCASSPPRAGVVDTQYFGPGTRLTVL.

The rearrangement links TRBV20-1 to TRBJ2-1; 10 nucleotides agree with TRBD1. This CDR3 region has 15 residues. Germline V gene lookup returns CDR1 DFQATT and CDR2 SNEGSKA (reference sequence). J gave up 4 bases and V 8 bases, and 11 bases lay outside the gene matches. CDR3 nucleotide sequence: TGCAGTCCTAACCCGGGACAGGGGTTATACAATGAGCAGTTCTTC. Protein product: CSPNPGQGLYNEQFF.

This clonotype came up a few times. The V and J genes are TRBV20-1 and TRBJ2-4; 7 bases line up with TRBD1. CDR3 size: 12 residues. Per germline, CDR1 DFQATT and CDR2 SNEGSKA (reference sequence). J was trimmed by 16 bases and V by 3 bases; bases with no gene match: 12. Written as DNA, the CDR3 is TGCAGTGCTAGTGAGGGGGCCAGCCCCCGCTACTTC. Translated: CSASEGASPRYF.

This clonotype was recorded a few times. The chain combines TRBV15 with TRBJ2-7, with D maybe TRBD2 (6 bases). Germline values: CDR1 LNHNV, CDR2 YYDKDF (reference sequence). The CDR3 covers 12 residues. The V end lost 4 bases, the J end lost 6 bases, and 10 bases lay between the germline ends. The DNA of the CDR3 is TGTGCCACCAGCATGGGGGGAGGCGAGCAGTACTTC. Translated, it gives CATSMGGGEQYF.

This clonotype was recorded at least ten times. V usage is TRBV7-9 and J usage is TRBJ2-1, with 8 bases matching TRBD2. Trimming removed 5 bases from V and 15 bases from J; junction bases left unmatched: 15. The CDR3 consists of 14 residues. CDR1 is SEHNR, CDR2 FQNEAQ, per germline (reference sequence). CDR3 coding DNA: TGTGCCAGCAGCCAAAGATCAGCGGGAGTGCCACCGTTCTTC. Residues: CASSQRSAGVPPFF.

This clonotype was seen more than once but under ten times. V is TRBV7-2 and J is TRBJ2-7; D ambiguous. Looked up from germline, CDR1 is SGHTA and CDR2 is FQGNSA. The CDR3 length is 13 residues. The ends were cut back, 5 bases at V and 4 bases at J, with 12 bases in the middle. CDR3 loop: CASSPGGYYEQYF. CDR3 coding DNA: TGTGCCAGCAGCCCCGGCGGATATTACGAGCAGTACTTC.

This sequence joins TRBV18 and TRBJ2-3; the D gene is possibly TRBD2 (6 bases). The CDR3 spans 15 residues. The ends were cut back, 3 bases at V and 2 bases at J, with 12 bases in the middle. Germline values: CDR1 KGHSH, CDR2 LQKENI. CDR3 amino acids: CASSPQGLPTDTQYF. CDR3 bases: TGTGCCAGCTCACCCCAGGGACTTCCCACAGATACGCAGTATTTT.

The chain is built from TRBV15 and TRBJ1-5, with D perhaps matching TRBD1 (5 bases). Germline values: CDR1 LNHNV, CDR2 YYDKDF (reference sequence). The CDR3 extends over 16 amino acids. V shed 3 bases and J shed 0 bases, with 12 bases lying between them. CDR3 region: CATSRIGGDSNQPQHF. CDR3 DNA sequence: TGTGCCACCAGCAGGATTGGGGGGGATAGCAATCAGCCCCAGCATTTT.

This clonotype came up a few times. The chain combines TRBV5-1 with TRBJ1-5; maybe TRBD1 (5 bases). V shed 2 bases and J shed 5 bases, with 14 bases lying between them. Germline V gene sequence: CDR1 SGHRS, CDR2 YFSETQ. The CDR3 is 15 residues long. DNA for the CDR3: TGCGCCAGCAGCTTAGAGACAAAAGGGGATCAGCCCCAGCATTTT. Translation gives CASSLETKGDQPQHF.

Ten or more counts support this clonotype. The chain employs TRBV3-1 and TRBJ2-3; 9 nucleotides agree with TRBD2. The CDR3 extends over 17 amino acids. CDR1 is LGHDT, CDR2 YNNKEL, per germline (reference sequence). Germline trimming cut 2 bases from V and 4 bases from J; bases unmatched to any gene: 10. CDR3 bases: TGTGCCAGCAGCCAAACCATTGCGGGAGGGCCTGCAGATACGCAGTATTTT. Amino acids: CASSQTIAGGPADTQYF.

This clonotype was seen more than once but under ten times. This chain joins TRBV6-1 and TRBJ2-7; no definite D call. The CDR3 runs 13 residues. Germline V gene lookup returns CDR1 MNHNS and CDR2 SASEGT. The V end lost 6 bases, the J end lost 3 bases, and 12 bases lay between the germline ends. CDR3 residues: CASSTIDGYEQYF. As DNA, the CDR3 is TGTGCCAGCAGCACCATAGACGGCTACGAGCAGTACTTC.

A few counts support this clonotype. The chain couples TRBV9 to TRBJ1-6; D not certain. The CDR3 is made up of 15 amino acids. The ends were cut back, 4 bases at V and 4 bases at J, with 12 bases in the middle. Germline CDR1 is SGDLS and CDR2 is YYNGEE. CDR3 bases: TGTGCCAGCAGCTTCCGGACCGGGTATAATTCACCCCTCCACTTT. Protein sequence: CASSFRTGYNSPLHF.

The V call is TRBV29-1, the J call TRBJ2-7; TRBD2 aligns across 9 bases. The CDR3 is 14 residues long. Germline trimming cut 4 bases from V and 2 bases from J; bases unmatched to any gene: 6. Germline V gene lookup returns CDR1 SQVTM and CDR2 ANQGSEA. CDR3 nucleotide sequence: TGCAGCGTTGCCTGGACTAGCGTTGCCTACGAGCAGTACTTC. Amino acid sequence: CSVAWTSVAYEQYF.

The sample holds a few counts of this clonotype. The CDR3 region is CASSLRDAQETQYF. The CDR3 nucleotides read TGCGCCAGCAGCTTACGGGACGCCCAAGAGACCCAGTACTTC. The V call is TRBV5-1, the J call TRBJ2-5; D is perhaps TRBD1 or TRBD2 (5 bases each). Between the trimmed V and J ends, which lost 2 bases and 1 base, there was a span of 9 bases. The CDR3 loop spans 14 amino acids. Germline V gene data show CDR1 as SGHRS and CDR2 as YFSETQ.

The rearrangement links TRBV5-4 to TRBJ2-3; 8 bases align to TRBD2. Losses at the gene ends were 3 bases for V and 3 bases for J; bases not matched to a gene: 3. This CDR3 is 14 amino acids long. The germline gives CDR1 SGHNT, CDR2 YYREEE (reference sequence). The CDR3 bases are TGTGCCAGCAGCTCGATAGCGGGGACAGATACGCAGTATTTT. Its translation is CASSSIAGTDTQYF.

The chain combines TRBV28 with TRBJ2-3, with D possibly being TRBD1 or TRBD2 (5 bases each). V dropped 9 bases and J dropped 6 bases, with 19 bases sitting between them. Germline V lookup: CDR1 MDHEN, CDR2 SYDVKM. CDR3 length: 14 residues. The CDR3 bases are TGTGCCAGTCACGGGGCGGGCTCCTTGGATACGCAGTATTTT. It encodes CASHGAGSLDTQYF.

The rearrangement joins TRBV28 to TRBJ2-1; TRBD2 might be the D (5 bases). CDR3 length: 15 amino acids. The V gene's germline CDR1 is MDHEN and CDR2 SYDVKM. The V gene lost 5 bases and the J gene lost 0 bases, with 11 bases spanning the gap. CDR3 sequence: CASSRGPSSYNEQFF. The CDR3 region has the DNA TGTGCCAGCAGTCGCGGGCCCAGCTCCTACAATGAGCAGTTCTTC.

The chain links TRBV4-2 to TRBJ2-7, with a tentative D call TRBD1 (6 bases). V lost 4 bases, J lost 4 bases, and 26 bases lay in between. This CDR3 has 18 amino acids. From germline, CDR1 is LGHNA and CDR2 YNFKEQ. The CDR3 DNA is TGTGCCAGCAGCCCGATTATAGCAGGGGTGGGGTCGGGGTACGAGCAGTACTTC. It codes for CASSPIIAGVGSGYEQYF.

This clonotype was seen only a few times. J is TRBJ2-7 and V is TRBV9; D is tentatively TRBD1 or TRBD2 (5 bases each). Trimming took 3 bases from V and 0 from J, leaving 13 bases between them. The CDR3 covers 15 residues. Germline V CDR1 and CDR2: SGDLS, YYNGEE. As DNA, the CDR3 is TGTGCCAGCAGCGGGGACGGCCTGAGCTCCTACGAGCAGTACTTC. It codes for CASSGDGLSSYEQYF.

The chain joins TRBV7-8 to TRBJ2-5; 7 nucleotides line up with TRBD1. Looked up from germline, CDR1 is SGHVS and CDR2 is FQNEAQ. The ends lost 1 base at V and 4 bases at J; junction bases unmatched: 6. CDR3 length: 15 amino acids. In DNA form, the CDR3 reads TGTGCCAGCAGCTTAGTGAGGACAGGAGGAGAGACCCAGTACTTC. Encoded protein: CASSLVRTGGETQYF.

This clonotype occurred a few times. One end of the junction varies from germline; a read error may be responsible. This chain connects TRBV4-1 to TRBJ2-3; 11 nucleotides match TRBD2. Germline V gene sequence: CDR1 MGHRA, CDR2 YSYEKL. This CDR3 has 17 amino acids. CDR3 sequence reads: CASGQILAGVPSDTQYF. DNA for the CDR3: TGCGCCAGCGGCCAGATACTAGCGGGAGTTCCTTCCGATACGCAGTATTTT.